Detailed here is one TCR beta chain. The protocol was immunoSEQ multiplex PCR, while the TCRdb copy is restricted to in-frame clones and leaves out a portion. Of approximately 300,000 clones in the sample, about 85% are singletons; the top ten hold 0.87%. This entry comes from a study of blood T cell repertoires in COVID-19. Germline V gene data show CDR1 as GTSNPN and CDR2 as SVGIG (reference sequence). The CDR3 totals 13 residues. Between the trimmed V and J ends, which lost 6 bases and 6 bases, there was a span of 15 bases. This receptor was obtained from a human donor with COVID-19, enrolled during active disease. The donor label of this sample is uncertain. This chain joins TRBV30 and TRBJ1-5; TRBD1 might be the D (5 bases). The specimen was peripheral blood. The CDR3 DNA reads TGTGCCTGCGCGACGAGGGGAGGTCAGCCCCAGCATTTT. It codes for CACATRGGQPQHF.